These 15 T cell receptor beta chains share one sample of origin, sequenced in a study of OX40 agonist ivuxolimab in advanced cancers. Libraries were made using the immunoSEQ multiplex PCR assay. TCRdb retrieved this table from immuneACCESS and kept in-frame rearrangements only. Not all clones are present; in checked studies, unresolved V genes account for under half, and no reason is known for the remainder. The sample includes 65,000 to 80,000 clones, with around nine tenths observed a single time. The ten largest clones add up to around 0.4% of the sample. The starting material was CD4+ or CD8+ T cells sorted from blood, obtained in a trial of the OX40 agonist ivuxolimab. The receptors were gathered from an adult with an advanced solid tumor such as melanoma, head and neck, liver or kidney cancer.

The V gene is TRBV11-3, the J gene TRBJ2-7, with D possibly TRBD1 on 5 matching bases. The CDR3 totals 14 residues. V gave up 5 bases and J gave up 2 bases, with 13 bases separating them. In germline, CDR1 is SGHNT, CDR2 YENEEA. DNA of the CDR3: TGTGCCAGCAGCCCCGCCCGACAGCCCTACGAGCAGTACTTC. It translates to CASSPARQPYEQYF.

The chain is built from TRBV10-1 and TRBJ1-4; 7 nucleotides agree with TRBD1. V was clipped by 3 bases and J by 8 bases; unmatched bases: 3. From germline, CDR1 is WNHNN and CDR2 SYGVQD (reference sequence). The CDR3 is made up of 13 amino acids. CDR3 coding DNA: TGCGCCAGCAGTGAAGGGGACAGCGAAAAACTGTTTTTT. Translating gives CASSEGDSEKLFF.

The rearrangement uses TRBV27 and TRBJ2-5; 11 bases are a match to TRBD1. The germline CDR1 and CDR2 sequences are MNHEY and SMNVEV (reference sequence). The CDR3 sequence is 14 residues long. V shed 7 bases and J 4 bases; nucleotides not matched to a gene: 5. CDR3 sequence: CASTSGTGGETQYF. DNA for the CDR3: TGTGCCAGCACCTCCGGGACAGGGGGAGAGACCCAGTACTTC.

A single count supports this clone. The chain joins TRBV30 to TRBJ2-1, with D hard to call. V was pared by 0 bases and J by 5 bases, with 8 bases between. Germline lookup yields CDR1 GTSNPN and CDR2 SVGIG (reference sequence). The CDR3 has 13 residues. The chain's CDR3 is CAWSVLANNEQFF. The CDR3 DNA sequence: TGTGCCTGGAGTGTATTGGCCAACAATGAGCAGTTCTTC.

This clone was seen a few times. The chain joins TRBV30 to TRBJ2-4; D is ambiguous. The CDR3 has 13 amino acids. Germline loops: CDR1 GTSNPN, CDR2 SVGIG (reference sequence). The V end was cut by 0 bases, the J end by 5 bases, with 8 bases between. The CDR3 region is CAWSVEDQNIQYF. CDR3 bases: TGTGCCTGGAGTGTAGAGGACCAAAACATTCAGTACTTC.

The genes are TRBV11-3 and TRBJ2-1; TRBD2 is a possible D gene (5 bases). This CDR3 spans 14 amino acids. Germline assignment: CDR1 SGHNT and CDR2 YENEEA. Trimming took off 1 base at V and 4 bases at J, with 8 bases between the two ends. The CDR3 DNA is TGTGCCAGCAGCTTAGGGGAGACTTACAATGAGCAGTTCTTC. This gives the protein CASSLGETYNEQFF.

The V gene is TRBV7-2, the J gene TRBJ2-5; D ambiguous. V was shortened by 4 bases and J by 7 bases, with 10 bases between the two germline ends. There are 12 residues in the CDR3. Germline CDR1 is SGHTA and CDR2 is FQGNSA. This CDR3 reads CASSSAAPTQYF. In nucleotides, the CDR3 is TGTGCCAGCAGCTCCGCGGCGCCGACCCAGTACTTC.

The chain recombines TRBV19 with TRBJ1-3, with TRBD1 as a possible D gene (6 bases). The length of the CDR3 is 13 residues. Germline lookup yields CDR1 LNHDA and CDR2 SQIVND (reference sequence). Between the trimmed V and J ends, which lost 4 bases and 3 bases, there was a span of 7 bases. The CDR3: CASSRTDGNTIYF. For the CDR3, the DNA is TGTGCCAGTAGTAGGACAGATGGAAACACCATATATTTT.

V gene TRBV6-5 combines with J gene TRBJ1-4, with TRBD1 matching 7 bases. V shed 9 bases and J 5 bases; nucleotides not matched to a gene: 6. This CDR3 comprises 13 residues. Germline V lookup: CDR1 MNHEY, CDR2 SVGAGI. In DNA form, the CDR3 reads TGTGCCAGTGGAACAGGGGACAATGAAAAACTGTTTTTT. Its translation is CASGTGDNEKLFF.

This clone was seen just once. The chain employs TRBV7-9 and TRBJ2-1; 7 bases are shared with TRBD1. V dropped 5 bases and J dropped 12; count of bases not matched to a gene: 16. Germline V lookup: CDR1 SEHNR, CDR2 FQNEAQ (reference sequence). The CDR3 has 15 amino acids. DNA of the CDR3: TGTGCCAGCAGCCCCTCCCCTGGACAGGCTACTTGGCAGTTCTTC. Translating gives CASSPSPGQATWQFF.

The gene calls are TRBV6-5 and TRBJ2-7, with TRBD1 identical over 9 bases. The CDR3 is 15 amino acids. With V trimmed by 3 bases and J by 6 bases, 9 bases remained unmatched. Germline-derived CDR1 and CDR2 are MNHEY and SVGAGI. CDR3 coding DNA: TGTGCCAGCAGTTATGGCGGGACAGGGTCGGCCGAGCAGTACTTC. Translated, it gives CASSYGGTGSAEQYF.

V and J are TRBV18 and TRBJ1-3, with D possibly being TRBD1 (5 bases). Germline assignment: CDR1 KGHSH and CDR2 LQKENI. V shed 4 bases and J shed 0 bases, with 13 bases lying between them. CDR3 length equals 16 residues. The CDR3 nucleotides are TGTGCCAGCTCACAAGCCAGGGTCGACTCTGGAAACACCATATATTTT. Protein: CASSQARVDSGNTIYF.

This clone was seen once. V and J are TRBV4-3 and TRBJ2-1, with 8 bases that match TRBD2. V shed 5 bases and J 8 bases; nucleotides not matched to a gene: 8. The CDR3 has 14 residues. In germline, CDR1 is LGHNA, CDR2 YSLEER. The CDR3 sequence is CASSEAGGLDEQFF. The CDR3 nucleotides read TGCGCCAGCAGCGAGGCGGGAGGATTGGATGAGCAGTTCTTC.

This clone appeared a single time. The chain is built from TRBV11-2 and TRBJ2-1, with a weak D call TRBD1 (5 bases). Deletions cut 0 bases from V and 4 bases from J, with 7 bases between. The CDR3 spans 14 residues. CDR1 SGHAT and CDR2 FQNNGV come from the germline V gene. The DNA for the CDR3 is TGTGCCAGCAGCTTAGATAGGACATACAATGAGCAGTTCTTC. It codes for CASSLDRTYNEQFF.

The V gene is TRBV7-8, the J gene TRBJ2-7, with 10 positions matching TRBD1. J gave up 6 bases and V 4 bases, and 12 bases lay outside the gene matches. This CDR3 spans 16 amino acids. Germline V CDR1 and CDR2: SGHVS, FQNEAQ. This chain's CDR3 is CASSSYRTGGYGEQYF. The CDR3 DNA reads TGTGCCAGCAGCTCCTATAGGACAGGGGGATACGGCGAGCAGTACTTC.